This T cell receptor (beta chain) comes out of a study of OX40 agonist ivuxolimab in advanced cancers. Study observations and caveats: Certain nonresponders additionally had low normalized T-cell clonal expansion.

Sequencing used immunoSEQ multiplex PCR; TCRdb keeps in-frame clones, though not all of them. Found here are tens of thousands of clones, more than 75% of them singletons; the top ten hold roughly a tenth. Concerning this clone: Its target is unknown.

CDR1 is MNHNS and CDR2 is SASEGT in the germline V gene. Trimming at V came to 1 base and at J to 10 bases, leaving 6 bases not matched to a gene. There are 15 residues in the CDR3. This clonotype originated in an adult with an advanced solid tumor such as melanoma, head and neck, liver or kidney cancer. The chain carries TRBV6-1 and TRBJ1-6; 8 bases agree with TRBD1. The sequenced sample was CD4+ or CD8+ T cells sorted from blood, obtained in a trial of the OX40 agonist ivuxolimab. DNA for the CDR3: TGTGCCAGCAGTGAAGGGGCAGGGGGCAGCTCACCCCTCCACTTT. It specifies CASSEGAGGSSPLHF.